This T cell receptor (beta chain) was recovered during a study of cytomegalovirus exposure and HLA in healthy donors. Study-wide results and caveats: Researchers reported in a later analysis that common viral pathogens appeared linked to several top clusters. The productive fraction for most TCR beta V segments was about 87% or about 30% in an earlier analysis. Researchers reported in a later analysis that a missense DCLRE1C variant was tied to TCR beta V- and J-gene trimming.

Both 60 Vbeta primers and 13 Jbeta primers went into the PCR. Profiling relied on immunoSEQ multiplex PCR, and the TCRdb table lists in-frame clones only, not all of them. The data show roughly 86,000 clones, just over 70% seen once. About this clone itself: Its antigen is currently unknown.

This CDR3 region has 16 residues. J lost 7 bases, V lost 4 bases, and 11 bases had no gene match. The germline V gene has CDR1 SEHNR and CDR2 FQNEAQ (reference sequence). Nominally healthy donors were sampled, though unrecorded immune exposures were likely. This receptor was obtained from a man between 60 and 70 years old in good health and CMV-seronegative. Sequencing was performed on PBMCs. The J gene is TRBJ2-7, the V gene TRBV7-9; 12 bases match TRBD1. CDR3 bases: TGTGCCAGCAGCTCTCGACCGGGACAGGGGGCGAGAGAGCAGTACTTC. This encodes CASSSRPGQGAREQYF.